The 10 T cell receptor beta chains listed next were all sequenced from one sample in a study of shared clonotypes between healthy human individuals. Measured with immunoSEQ multiplex PCR; TCRdb has only the in-frame clones, and not every one. The sample shows approximately 2,000,000 clones, around 90% of them seen only once. The sample was naive CD4+ T cells from PBMCs. Subset indicated: CD45RA+ positively selected. These TCRs come from a man aged 18 to 30 in good health. Some clones in this sample may be carry-over from other donors' samples.

This clone has only a few counts. The chain combines TRBV7-3 with TRBJ2-7; 7 bases agree with TRBD2. The V and J ends lost 5 bases and 3 bases, in that order; junction bases with no gene match: 10. Germline CDR1 SGHTA, CDR2 FQGTGA. The CDR3 has 15 amino acids. The DNA for the CDR3 is TGTGCCAGCAGCCAGGGACTAACCCCCAACTACGAGCAGTACTTC. It yields the protein CASSQGLTPNYEQYF.

Concerning this clone itself: The sample contains more than one DNA sequence encoding this CDR3. J is TRBJ2-7 and V is TRBV9; D not certain. The CDR3 is 14 residues long. The germline V gene has CDR1 SGDLS and CDR2 YYNGEE. With 0 bases removed from V and 2 bases from J, the gap between germline ends came to 9 bases. Here the CDR3 DNA reads TGTGCCAGCAGCGTAGGTCCGGTCCCCTACGAGCAGTACTTC. Protein sequence: CASSVGPVPYEQYF.

V is TRBV6-6 and J is TRBJ1-1; 9 nucleotides agree with TRBD1. The length of the CDR3 is 15 residues. J gave up 4 bases and V 5 bases, and 8 bases lay outside the gene matches. The germline gives CDR1 MNHNY, CDR2 SVGAGI (reference sequence). CDR3 nucleotides: TGTGCCAGCAGTCCCAGGACAGGGGTGGGCACTGAAGCTTTCTTT. The encoded protein is CASSPRTGVGTEAFF.

The chain couples TRBV4-1 to TRBJ2-2, with D possibly TRBD1 on 6 matching bases. The CDR3 sequence is 17 residues long. V was clipped by 1 base and J by 6 bases, with 18 bases between them. Germline V gene data show CDR1 as MGHRA and CDR2 as YSYEKL. CDR3 coding DNA: TGCGCCAGCAGCCAAGGGTTGTCAGGGGTGTCGGCCGGGGAGCTGTTTTTT. It specifies CASSQGLSGVSAGELFF.

The rearrangement joins TRBV27 to TRBJ1-6, with 10 positions matching TRBD1. V lost 4 bases and J lost 11; bases outside the gene matches: 8. The CDR3 contains 15 residues. Germline lookup yields CDR1 MNHEY and CDR2 SMNVEV (reference sequence). The CDR3 bases are TGTGCCAGCAGTTCCAACCCGGGACAGGGGACACCCCTCCACTTT. It translates to CASSSNPGQGTPLHF.

The chain joins TRBV28 to TRBJ2-1; D possibly corresponds to TRBD2 (7 bases). The germline V and J ends were trimmed by 8 bases and 6 bases, with 17 bases remaining between them. CDR1 is MDHEN and CDR2 is SYDVKM in the germline V gene. This CDR3 has 14 amino acids. CDR3 residues: CASRDGGAVNEQFF. The CDR3 coding sequence is TGTGCCAGCCGCGATGGGGGGGCGGTCAATGAGCAGTTCTTC.

The rearrangement links TRBV5-1 to TRBJ2-1, with 10 nucleotides matching TRBD1. The V gene end was trimmed by 0 bases and the J gene end by 6 bases; junction bases not matched to a gene: 3. There are 15 residues in the CDR3. Germline V gives CDR1 SGHRS, CDR2 YFSETQ. CDR3 loop: CASSLERTGGNEQFF. CDR3 DNA: TGCGCCAGCAGCTTGGAGAGGACAGGGGGCAATGAGCAGTTCTTC.

The chain employs TRBV4-2 and TRBJ1-2, with D hard to call. The length of the CDR3 is 14 residues. Trimming pared 5 bases from V and 2 bases from J, leaving 12 bases between. CDR1 is LGHNA, CDR2 YNFKEQ, per germline. The CDR3 nucleotides read TGTGCCAGCAGCGAAGCCCCAGGCAACTATGGCTACACCTTC. Its protein is CASSEAPGNYGYTF.

The J gene is TRBJ2-5, the V gene TRBV19; 13 positions agree with TRBD2. The CDR3 length is 16 residues. The V gene end was trimmed by 5 bases and the J gene end by 3 bases; junction bases not matched to a gene: 6. The germline V gene encodes CDR1 LNHDA and CDR2 SQIVND (reference sequence). The CDR3 DNA reads as TGTGCCAGTAGTCCTAGGACTAGCGGGAGCGAAGAGACCCAGTACTTC. Residues: CASSPRTSGSEETQYF.

As for this clone: Other DNA sequences in this specimen translate into the identical CDR3. This rearrangement joins TRBV2 to TRBJ2-7; the match to TRBD1 covers 8 bases. The CDR3 covers 12 residues. In germline, CDR1 is SNHLY, CDR2 FYNNEI. V shed 6 bases, J shed 3 bases, and the junction held 1 base outside the gene matches. As DNA, the CDR3 is TGTGCCAGCAGGGACAGGGACTACGAGCAGTACTTC. Amino acid sequence: CASRDRDYEQYF.